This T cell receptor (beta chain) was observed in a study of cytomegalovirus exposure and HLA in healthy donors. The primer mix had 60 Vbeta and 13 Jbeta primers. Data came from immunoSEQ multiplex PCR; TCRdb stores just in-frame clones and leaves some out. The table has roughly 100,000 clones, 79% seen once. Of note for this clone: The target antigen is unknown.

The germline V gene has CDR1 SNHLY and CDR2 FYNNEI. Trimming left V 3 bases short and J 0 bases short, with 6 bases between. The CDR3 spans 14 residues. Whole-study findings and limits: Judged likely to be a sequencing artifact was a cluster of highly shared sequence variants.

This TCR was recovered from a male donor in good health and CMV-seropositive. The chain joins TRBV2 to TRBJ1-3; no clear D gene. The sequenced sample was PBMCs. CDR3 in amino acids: CASSDTSSGNTIYF. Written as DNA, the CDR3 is TGTGCCAGCAGTGACACGAGCTCTGGAAACACCATATATTTT.